One sample yielded the 30 T cell receptor beta chains listed below, sequenced in a study of T-cell memory formation after mild COVID-19. One entry per CDR3 protein results from TCRdb running MiXCR on the 5' RACE reads. The sample shows 540,000 or so distinct CDR3 sequences, about a fifth of them seen only once. Sequencing was performed on PBMCs or a T cell subset sorted from them (not recorded which). Source of these receptors: an adult woman who had mild COVID-19 (a few samples of this study predate the infection). Cell type and time point are not known.

In regard to this clonotype: A clone one base away is much larger, so this may be a read error. The chain links TRBV18 to TRBJ2-7; 9 positions match TRBD1. The germline V gene has CDR1 KGHSH and CDR2 LQKENI. The CDR3 is 15 residues long. CDR3 sequence (DNA): TGTGACAGCTCACCTAATGCCGGGACAGGGATCGAGCAGTACTTC. Translation: CDSSPNAGTGIEQYF. Full variable domain (outside the CDR3, taken from reference TRBV18 and TRBJ2-7): NAGVMQNPRHLVRRRGQEARLRCSPMKGHSHVYWYRQLPEEGLKFMVYLQKENIIDESGMPKERFSAEFPKEGPSILRIQQVVRGDSAAYFCDSSPNAGTGIEQYFGPGTRLTVT.

The sample holds a few counts of this clonotype. The chain recombines TRBV27 with TRBJ2-1, with TRBD2 matching 7 bases. The V gene's germline CDR1 is MNHEY and CDR2 SMNVEV (reference sequence). CDR3 length equals 18 residues. Losses at the gene ends were 4 bases for V and 6 bases for J; bases not matched to a gene: 18. The CDR3 here is CASSSRTVGAGKGNEQFF. CDR3 in DNA: TGTGCCAGCAGTTCCCGAACGGTCGGAGCGGGAAAGGGCAATGAGCAGTTCTTC.

A few counts support this clonotype. CDR3 residues: CASGGTGVGNEQFF. CDR3 bases: TGTGCCAGCGGGGGGACGGGAGTTGGCAATGAGCAGTTCTTC. The V call is TRBV6-5, the J call TRBJ2-1; D might be TRBD2 (6 bases). The V end was cut by 8 bases, the J end by 6 bases, with 17 bases between. The CDR3 extends over 14 amino acids. The V gene's germline CDR1 is MNHEY and CDR2 SVGAGI.

This rearrangement joins TRBV4-1 to TRBJ2-3; 8 bases align to TRBD2. This CDR3 comprises 14 residues. CDR1 is MGHRA and CDR2 is YSYEKL in the germline V gene. The CDR3 loop reads CASGGSGGADTQYF. The CDR3 bases are TGCGCATCCGGGGGAAGCGGGGGCGCAGATACGCAGTATTTT.

V and J are TRBV4-3 and TRBJ2-5; D uncertain. Germline V gene data show CDR1 as LGHNA and CDR2 as YSLEER. The CDR3 has 14 residues. V was clipped by 4 bases and J by 3 bases, with 12 bases between them. The CDR3 region is CASSPTINEETQYF. The CDR3 nucleotides are TGCGCCAGCAGCCCGACGATAAATGAAGAGACCCAGTACTTC.

This clonotype was picked up a small number of times. The chain recombines TRBV12-3 or TRBV12-4 with TRBJ2-1; D might be TRBD2 (7 bases). The CDR3 has 16 amino acids. V shed 3 bases and J shed 4 bases, with 16 bases lying between them. The CDR3, as DNA: TGTGCCAGCAGTTTTGGTGGGGGGGCGAGGTACAATGAGCAGTTCTTC. Translated, it gives CASSFGGGARYNEQFF.

The chain employs TRBV7-9 and TRBJ2-1; TRBD1 aligns across 7 bases. The CDR3 is made up of 13 amino acids. Germline CDR1 SEHNR, CDR2 FQNEAQ (reference sequence). With 8 bases clipped from V and 9 bases from J, the junction kept 10 bases outside the gene matches. The DNA for the CDR3 is TGTGCCAGCCGCCCGGTCAGGGGGAGTGAGCAGTTCTTC. Protein: CASRPVRGSEQFF.

This clonotype was detected only a few times. The rearrangement uses TRBV29-1 and TRBJ2-7; possibly TRBD2 for D (6 bases). The CDR3 spans 13 residues. V was clipped by 3 bases and J by 6 bases, with 15 bases between them. Germline CDR1 and CDR2: SQVTM and ANQGSEA. CDR3 amino acids: CSVDDSTSLEQYF. The CDR3 nucleotides are TGCAGCGTTGATGACAGTACTAGCCTCGAGCAGTACTTC.

The chain joins TRBV12-3 or TRBV12-4 to TRBJ2-3, with D possibly being TRBD1 (5 bases). Trimming stripped 6 bases from V and 1 base from J, with 11 bases between. The CDR3 has 14 residues. DNA for the CDR3: TGTGCCAGCAGGAGGATACAGGGCACAGATACGCAGTATTTT. The encoded protein is CASRRIQGTDTQYF.

This chain links TRBV12-3 or TRBV12-4 with TRBJ2-7, with D unresolved. V shed 6 bases and J shed 3 bases, with 12 bases lying between them. The CDR3 is 13 amino acids. The CDR3 here is CASSLGLHYEQYF. In nucleotides, the CDR3 is TGTGCCAGCAGCCTAGGGCTTCACTACGAGCAGTACTTC.

This clonotype was recorded many times. This chain uses TRBV7-2 with TRBJ2-1; D is possibly TRBD2 (5 bases). There are 17 residues in the CDR3. CDR1 is SGHTA and CDR2 is FQGNSA in the germline V gene. Between the trimmed V and J ends, which lost 5 bases and 3 bases, there was a span of 20 bases. DNA for the CDR3: TGTGCCAGCAGCCCCCGGACTGGACTCGGGGTCTACAATGAGCAGTTCTTC. This gives the protein CASSPRTGLGVYNEQFF.

This clonotype was detected a few times. This chain connects TRBV7-2 to TRBJ1-1; D not resolved. From germline, CDR1 is SGHTA and CDR2 FQGNSA. This CDR3 is 14 amino acids long. V lost 0 bases and J 1 base, leaving 6 bases between the germline ends. The DNA for the CDR3 is TGTGCCAGCAGCTTAGCGCTTGGGAACACTGAAGCTTTCTTT. This gives the protein CASSLALGNTEAFF.

Only a few counts were recorded for this clonotype. The chain carries TRBV9 and TRBJ2-1; a weak D match, TRBD2 (7 bases). Germline CDR1 reads SGDLS; CDR2 reads YYNGEE. This CDR3 is 15 amino acids long. Trimming removed 0 bases at V and 9 bases at J, with 16 bases between. CDR3 region: CASSVDPGGLGEQFF. The CDR3 DNA reads TGTGCCAGCAGCGTAGATCCGGGGGGCCTAGGTGAGCAGTTCTTC.

The genes are TRBV9 and TRBJ2-7; TRBD2 agrees at 10 bases. The DNA end is more similar to TRBJ2-1, so the J call may be wrong. The CDR3 has 16 amino acids. Germline loops: CDR1 SGDLS, CDR2 YYNGEE. For the CDR3, the DNA is TGTGCCAGCAGCGTAAACGGACTAGCGGAGACCTACGAGCAGTTCTTC. Encoded protein: CASSVNGLAETYEQFF.

The sample holds a few counts of this clonotype. CDR3 loop: CASLGGQAENIQYF. DNA of the CDR3: TGTGCCAGCCTGGGGGGCCAAGCGGAAAACATTCAGTACTTC. The chain carries TRBV2 and TRBJ2-4; possibly TRBD1 or TRBD2 for D (6 bases each). The CDR3 has 14 residues. Germline values: CDR1 SNHLY, CDR2 FYNNEI. V was clipped by 8 bases and J by 5 bases, with 16 bases between them. The full variable domain, rest sourced from reference TRBV2 and TRBJ2-4, is EPEVTQTPSHQVTQMGQEVILRCVPISNHLYFYWYRQILGQKVEFLVSFYNNEISEKSEIFDDQFSVERPDGSNFTLKIRSTKLEDSAMYFCASLGGQAENIQYFGAGTRLSVL.

This clonotype has more than one count but fewer than ten. V usage is TRBV6-2 or TRBV6-3 and J usage is TRBJ1-1; D perhaps matches TRBD1 (6 bases). The CDR3 runs to 12 residues. Trimming took off 8 bases at V and 7 bases at J, with 14 bases between the two ends. The V gene's germline CDR1 is MNHEY and CDR2 SVGEGT. CDR3 loop: CASGNRVGEAFF. The CDR3 region has the DNA TGTGCCAGCGGCAACAGGGTCGGTGAAGCTTTCTTT.

This clonotype was found a few times. The J gene is TRBJ1-2, the V gene TRBV24-1, with 7 positions matching TRBD1. Losses at the gene ends were 3 bases for V and 8 bases for J; bases not matched to a gene: 5. Per the germline V gene, CDR1 is KGHDR and CDR2 is SFDVKD. This CDR3 comprises 13 residues. The CDR3 bases are TGTGCCACCAGTGATACAGGGGTCGGCGGCTACACCTTC. This encodes CATSDTGVGGYTF.

This clonotype was detected only a few times. The gene calls are TRBV24-1 and TRBJ2-2, with unresolved D. The CDR3 runs to 15 residues. CDR1 is KGHDR and CDR2 is SFDVKD in the germline V gene. V was trimmed by 4 bases and J by 3 bases, leaving 11 bases between them. The DNA of the CDR3 is TGTGCCACCAGTGACTCGACAAGGGACACCGGGGAGCTGTTTTTT. Its protein is CATSDSTRDTGELFF.

This clonotype appeared once. The rearrangement uses TRBV11-2 and TRBJ2-3; 8 bases agree with TRBD2. Germline values: CDR1 SGHAT, CDR2 FQNNGV. This CDR3 contains 16 residues. The ends lost 5 bases at V and 1 base at J; junction bases unmatched: 8. For the CDR3, the DNA is TGTGCCAGCAGCCACCATAGCGGGACGGGCACAGATACGCAGTATTTT. Its protein product is CASSHHSGTGTDTQYF.

This clonotype occurred many times. The chain is built from TRBV11-2 and TRBJ2-5; TRBD2 aligns across 15 bases. The CDR3 has 18 amino acids. Germline V gene lookup returns CDR1 SGHAT and CDR2 FQNNGV. V trimming: 5 bases; J trimming: 5 bases; junction bases outside the gene matches: 12. CDR3 coding DNA: TGTGCCAGCAGCCCTCGCCTGGGACTAGCGGGAGGTGGCGAGACCCAGTACTTC. It translates to CASSPRLGLAGGGETQYF.

V and J are TRBV20-1 and TRBJ2-2; D unresolved. With 6 bases removed from V and 2 bases from J, the gap between germline ends came to 10 bases. The CDR3 length is 13 residues. Germline V gene lookup returns CDR1 DFQATT and CDR2 SNEGSKA (reference sequence). CDR3 amino acids: CSAWGQNTGELFF. The DNA for the CDR3 is TGCAGTGCCTGGGGTCAAAACACCGGGGAGCTGTTTTTT.

The rearrangement joins TRBV7-8 to TRBJ2-4; 8 bases align to TRBD1. V was clipped by 3 bases and J by 5 bases; unmatched bases: 3. The length of the CDR3 is 14 residues. CDR1 and CDR2 (germline): SGHVS, FQNEAQ. CDR3 sequence reads: CASSLRTGQNIQYF. The CDR3 DNA reads as TGTGCCAGCAGCTTGCGGACAGGGCAAAACATTCAGTACTTC.

This clonotype was observed a few times. This chain uses TRBV29-1 with TRBJ2-3; weak D call: TRBD2 (6 bases). Between the trimmed V and J ends, which lost 3 bases and 4 bases, there was a span of 14 bases. Germline-derived CDR1 and CDR2 are SQVTM and ANQGSEA. The CDR3 sequence is 14 residues long. CDR3 amino acids: CSVERDVNPDTQYF. The CDR3 region has the DNA TGCAGCGTTGAGCGGGACGTTAATCCAGATACGCAGTATTTT.

CDR3 region: CASSPAGEKNEQFF. The DNA for the CDR3 is TGTGCCAGCAGCCCTGCGGGGGAAAAGAATGAGCAGTTCTTC. V gene TRBV11-3 combines with J gene TRBJ2-1, with TRBD2 identical over 7 bases. V shed 5 bases, J shed 7 bases, and the junction held 8 bases outside the gene matches. This CDR3 is built from 14 residues. CDR1 is SGHNT and CDR2 is YENEEA in the germline V gene.

V is TRBV5-1 and J is TRBJ2-2; a weak D match, TRBD2 (5 bases). V was clipped by 0 bases and J by 7 bases, with 13 bases between them. CDR1 and CDR2 from the germline V gene are SGHRS and YFSETQ. This CDR3 contains 15 residues. The CDR3 coding sequence is TGCGCCAGCAGCTTGGGGTCTAGCTGGGACGGGGAGCTGTTTTTT. Protein sequence: CASSLGSSWDGELFF.

J is TRBJ1-5 and V is TRBV6-2 or TRBV6-3; TRBD1 is a possible D gene (6 bases). V was trimmed by 7 bases and J by 9 bases, leaving 22 bases between them. The CDR3 extends over 15 amino acids. Germline V lookup: CDR1 MNHEY, CDR2 SVGEGT. DNA for the CDR3: TGTGCCAGCACCGGGGGGCCTTACCGAGTCGTGCCCCAGCATTTT. It yields the protein CASTGGPYRVVPQHF.

The chain recombines TRBV20-1 with TRBJ1-2; D ambiguous. Per the germline V gene, CDR1 is DFQATT and CDR2 is SNEGSKA (reference sequence). The CDR3 is 14 residues long. Trimming took off 4 bases at V and 8 bases at J, with 20 bases between the two ends. CDR3 protein: CSATPPAALSGYTF. CDR3 nucleotides: TGCAGTGCTACCCCCCCCGCGGCACTGTCGGGCTACACCTTC.

The V call is TRBV27, the J call TRBJ1-2; D remains ambiguous. CDR1 and CDR2 (germline): MNHEY, SMNVEV (reference sequence). This CDR3 spans 13 amino acids. V lost 3 bases to trimming and J lost 4 bases, with 9 bases between them. The CDR3 here is CASSFRGIYGYTF. CDR3 DNA sequence: TGTGCCAGCAGTTTTCGAGGCATCTATGGCTACACCTTC.

This chain joins TRBV7-2 and TRBJ2-3; 10 bases are shared with TRBD1. Germline lookup yields CDR1 SGHTA and CDR2 FQGNSA. This CDR3 contains 15 residues. V dropped 3 bases and J dropped 6; count of bases not matched to a gene: 6. CDR3 amino acids: CASSFGGQGSDTQYF. The CDR3 DNA follows: TGTGCCAGCAGCTTTGGGGGACAGGGGTCGGATACGCAGTATTTT.

The rearrangement joins TRBV7-9 to TRBJ1-5; the D is unclear. Germline CDR1 is SEHNR and CDR2 is FQNEAQ (reference sequence). Trimming pared 2 bases from V and 5 bases from J, leaving 7 bases between. CDR3 length equals 13 residues. Here the CDR3 DNA reads TGTGCCAGCAGCTTAAACAGACATCAGCCCCAGCATTTT. Protein: CASSLNRHQPQHF.